The sequence of this T cell receptor (beta chain) was determined in a study of blood T cell repertoires in COVID-19. TCRdb's copy holds only in-frame clones and misses some; the assay was immunoSEQ multiplex PCR. The sample yields approximately 250,000 clones, approximately 89% seen once. This CDR3 contains 13 residues. The germline V gene encodes CDR1 SGHRS and CDR2 YFSETQ. Trimming removed 0 bases at V and 5 bases at J, with 7 bases between. Sequencing was performed on PBMCs or T cells enriched from blood (not recorded which). The sequence was collected from a middle-aged woman with acute COVID-19. The chain links TRBV5-1 to TRBJ2-3; D is unresolved. As DNA, the CDR3 is TGCGCCAGCAGCTTGGCCGGAGAAGATACGCAGTATTTT. It codes for CASSLAGEDTQYF. Full variable domain (remainder filled in from reference TRBV5-1 and TRBJ2-3): KAGVTQTPRYLIKTRGQQVTLSCSPISGHRSVSWYQQTPGQGLQFLFEYFSETQRNKGNFPGRFSGRQFSNSRSEMNVSTLELGDSALYLCASSLAGEDTQYFGPGTRLTVL.